The 3 T cell receptor beta chains below all came from one sample that was sequenced in a study of blood T cell repertoires in COVID-19. Sequencing used immunoSEQ multiplex PCR; TCRdb keeps in-frame clones, though not all of them. The sample records approximately 300,000 clones, 85% to 90% being singletons. The sample comprised peripheral blood. Receptors originate from a woman between 35 and 50 years old with acute or convalescent COVID-19.

This clone was recorded at least ten times. This chain connects TRBV6-5 to TRBJ2-2; tentatively, D is TRBD2 (5 bases). This CDR3 region has 16 residues. The V end lost 0 bases, the J end lost 3 bases, and 11 bases lay between the germline ends. Germline-derived CDR1 and CDR2 are MNHEY and SVGAGI. CDR3: CASSYSVLAHTGELFF. The CDR3 bases are TGTGCCAGCAGTTACTCGGTCTTAGCGCACACCGGGGAGCTGTTTTTT.

This chain uses TRBV9 with TRBJ2-2; no clear D. This CDR3 spans 16 amino acids. Germline CDR1 SGDLS, CDR2 YYNGEE. With 4 bases removed from V and 4 bases from J, the gap between germline ends came to 17 bases. The CDR3 nucleotides are TGTGCCAGCAGCCCCGATCTCTTTGCGGCCACCGGGGAGCTGTTTTTT. This translates into CASSPDLFAATGELFF.

CDR3 nucleotide sequence: TGTGCCAGCAGCCAAGGACGGAGGGGGAACACTGAAGCTTTCTTT. Translation gives CASSQGRRGNTEAFF. This rearrangement joins TRBV3-1 (or the pseudogene TRBV3-2) to TRBJ1-1; a possible D gene is TRBD1 (5 bases). The CDR3 has 15 amino acids. The germline V gene has CDR1 LGHDT and CDR2 YNNKEL (reference sequence). Trimming cost V 1 base and J 1 base, with 10 bases left between them.